The 5 T cell receptor beta chains below were found in one sample sequenced in a study of T cell responses to AZD1222 COVID-19 vaccine. This table comes from immunoSEQ multiplex PCR, and its TCRdb copy is limited to in-frame clones, with some not included. The data hold under 200,000 clones, with under 95% observed a single time. Here the sequenced sample was peripheral blood, taken on day 0 of AZD1222 vaccination. The source of these receptors is an adult in good health.

A single count supports this clone. The chain uses TRBV2 and TRBJ2-4; TRBD1 agrees at 8 bases. The germline gives CDR1 SNHLY, CDR2 FYNNEI. The V segment lost 3 bases and the J segment 5 bases; nucleotides outside the gene matches: 3. The CDR3 runs to 14 residues. Here the CDR3 reads CASSDATGENIQYF. The CDR3 DNA is TGTGCCAGCAGTGACGCGACAGGGGAAAACATTCAGTACTTC.

The chain employs TRBV9 and TRBJ2-7; weak D call: TRBD2 (6 bases). CDR3 length equals 14 residues. V lost 4 bases to trimming and J lost 6 bases, with 17 bases between them. CDR1 is SGDLS, CDR2 YYNGEE, per germline. In DNA, the CDR3 is TGTGCCAGCAGCCCAGGGACTCCCCCCCTCGAGCAGTACTTC. Translating it yields CASSPGTPPLEQYF.

V gene TRBV5-4 combines with J gene TRBJ2-7; no definite D call. Germline loops: CDR1 SGHNT, CDR2 YYREEE (reference sequence). V was pared by 4 bases and J by 1 base, with 15 bases between. This CDR3 has 15 residues. The CDR3 nucleotides read TGTGCCAGCAGCCGCGCTGGTATTGGGTCCTACGAGCAGTACTTC. It encodes CASSRAGIGSYEQYF.

The chain uses TRBV6-2 or TRBV6-3 and TRBJ2-2, with D perhaps TRBD2 (5 bases). This CDR3 contains 15 residues. Trimming pared 2 bases from V and 6 bases from J, leaving 13 bases between. Germline CDR1 and CDR2: MNHEY and SVGEGT. CDR3: CASSYLWESPGELFF. As DNA, the CDR3 is TGTGCCAGCAGTTACCTTTGGGAGTCTCCCGGGGAGCTGTTTTTT.

The chain joins TRBV7-6 to TRBJ2-5, with no clear D. The germline CDR1 and CDR2 sequences are SGHVS and FNYEAQ. Trimming removed 1 base at V and 3 bases at J, with 6 bases between. The CDR3 is 13 amino acids. This CDR3 reads CASSLDREETQYF. In DNA, the CDR3 is TGTGCCAGCAGCTTAGACAGAGAAGAGACCCAGTACTTC.